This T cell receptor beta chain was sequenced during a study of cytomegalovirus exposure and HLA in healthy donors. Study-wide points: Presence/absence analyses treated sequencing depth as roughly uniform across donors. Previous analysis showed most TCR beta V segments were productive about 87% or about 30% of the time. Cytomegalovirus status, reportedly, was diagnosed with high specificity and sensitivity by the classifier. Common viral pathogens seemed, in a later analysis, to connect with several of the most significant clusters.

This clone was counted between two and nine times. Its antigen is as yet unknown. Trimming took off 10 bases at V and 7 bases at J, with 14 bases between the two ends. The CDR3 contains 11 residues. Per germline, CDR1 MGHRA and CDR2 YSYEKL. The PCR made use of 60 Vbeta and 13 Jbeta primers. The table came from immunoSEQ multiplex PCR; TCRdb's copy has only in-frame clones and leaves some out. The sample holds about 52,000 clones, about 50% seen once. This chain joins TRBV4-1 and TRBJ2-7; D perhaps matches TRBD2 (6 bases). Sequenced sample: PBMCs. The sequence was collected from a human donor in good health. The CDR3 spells CATQNAGEQYF. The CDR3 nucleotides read TGCGCCACCCAAAACGCGGGGGAGCAGTACTTC.